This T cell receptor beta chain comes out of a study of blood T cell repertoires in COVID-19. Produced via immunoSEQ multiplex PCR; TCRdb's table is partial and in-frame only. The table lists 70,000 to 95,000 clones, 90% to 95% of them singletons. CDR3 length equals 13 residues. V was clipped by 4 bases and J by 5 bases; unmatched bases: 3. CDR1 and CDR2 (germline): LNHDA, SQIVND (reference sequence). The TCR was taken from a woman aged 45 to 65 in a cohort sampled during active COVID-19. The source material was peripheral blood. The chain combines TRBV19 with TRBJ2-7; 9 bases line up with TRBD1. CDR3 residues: CASSTTGGDEQYF. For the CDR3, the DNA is TGTGCCAGTAGTACCACAGGGGGCGACGAGCAGTACTTC.